This T cell receptor (beta chain) derives from a study of lymphopenia after photon versus proton radiotherapy. The data were produced by immunoSEQ multiplex PCR, yet TCRdb's version contains in-frame clones alone and is incomplete. The table shows roughly 25,000 clones, with over 85% occurring only once. The length of the CDR3 is 13 residues. The germline gives CDR1 ENHRY, CDR2 SYGVKD. V was clipped by 4 bases and J by 6 bases; unmatched bases: 5. The clonotype was recovered from a woman in her forties or fifties with cholangiocarcinoma. This material consisted of peripheral blood, taken from a patient treated with photon-based radiotherapy. The J gene is TRBJ1-2, the V gene TRBV10-3, with 7 nucleotides matching TRBD1. CDR3: CAISGQGEDGYTF. The DNA of the CDR3 is TGTGCCATCAGTGGACAGGGTGAAGATGGCTACACCTTC.